This T cell receptor (beta chain) was documented in a study of T cell responses to AZD1222 COVID-19 vaccine. Background on the study: Second-dose timings of about 4 or about 12 weeks were pooled. General study results and limits: Among those given AZD1222, only five to seven were seropositive at baseline. Most donors were white British and more were female, and clonal diversity was possibly underestimated. Distributed over spike, vaccine-associated CD4 TCRs predominated at 160-218 and 743-854.

Germline CDR1 reads LNHDA; CDR2 reads SQIVND (reference sequence). The CDR3 runs to 16 residues. With 2 bases clipped from V and 1 base from J, the junction kept 2 bases outside the gene matches. As regards this clone: The antigen remains unidentified.

Clones were read by immunoSEQ multiplex PCR, and TCRdb kept only the in-frame ones, dropping some. The table shows around 140,000 clones, with approximately 92% occurring only once. The V gene is TRBV19, the J gene TRBJ2-1, with TRBD2 matching over 10 bases. The clonotype was recovered from an adult in good health. Source: peripheral blood, taken on day 0 of AZD1222 vaccination. CDR3 residues: CASSIKLAGSYNEQFF. DNA of the CDR3: TGTGCCAGTAGTATAAAACTAGCGGGGTCCTACAATGAGCAGTTCTTC.